This T cell receptor (beta chain) emerged from a study of prognosis after radiotherapy for stage I lung cancer. About the research overall: Stage I non-small cell lung cancer patients, who were enrolled in Nanjing, China, joined the cohort between April 2018 and January 2019. Metastases at distant sites emerged in several patients after radiotherapy, at a median of 7 months, whereas around 15 showed no significant progression. Overall study findings and caveats: There was a fall in unique TCR clone counts after stereotactic body radiation therapy, median around 9,500 versus 6,500.

V lost 0 bases, J lost 6 bases, and 9 bases lay in between. Germline CDR1 is MNHEY and CDR2 is SVGAGI. This CDR3 spans 15 amino acids. TCR beta CDR3 amplification from genomic DNA was performed by two-round multiplex PCR. Amplification during the initial PCR round employed primers specific to each TRBV and TRBJ gene. TCRdb reanalysed the multiplex PCR reads using MiXCR and keeps one entry per CDR3 protein. The profile shows roughly 30,000 distinct CDR3 sequences, around 30% of them singletons. Comment on this clonotype: The antigen remains unidentified.

This receptor was identified in a donor over 45 with non-small cell lung cancer. The specimen was PBMCs, collected before or after stereotactic body radiation therapy (not recorded which). The chain joins TRBV6-5 to TRBJ1-6; the D gene is possibly TRBD1 (5 bases). Written as DNA, the CDR3 is TGTGCCAGCAGTTACTCAGGGACCCCTAATTCACCCCTCCACTTT. Residues: CASSYSGTPNSPLHF.